Below, one T cell receptor (beta chain) is given with its context. Its antigen is not yet known. No much larger clone is present one base from it, and per-base qualities are unavailable. The donors were 40 or so Caucasian individuals from Russia, aged roughly 6 to 95 years, who were systemically healthy. Each donor gave 8 to 10 milliliters of peripheral blood, drawn into EDTA-treated Vacutainer tubes. PBMCs were isolated by Ficoll-Paque density-gradient centrifugation, with at least 7 million obtained per sample. Trizol reagent was used to extract total RNA from PBMCs, with at least 6 micrograms per sample. Naive CD45RAhigh/CD27high T cell percentages were measured by flow cytometry on a PBMC aliquot from every donor. This record comes from a study of blood T cells in healthy people across ages (dated by TCRdb to between 2014 and 2017). Broadly, across the study: In model experiments, template switching captured roughly one uniquely barcoded TCR beta cDNA molecule for every two T cells. Age-related changes in TCR beta repertoire diversity were measured in the study by deep sequencing normalized with unique cDNA molecular identifiers. Four age groups were formed from the donors: young (average approximately 15 years), middle-aged (around 41), aged (around 62) and long-lived (about 80). To avoid experimental bias, donors of different ages were distributed randomly across sequencing lanes. Two additional independent replicas of 1 million unique cDNA reads from the same blood draw were analyzed for two donors (one aged 18 to 30 and one aged 80 or older).

Libraries were prepared through 5' RACE. The instrument was an Illumina HiSeq 2500. The second PCR ran for roughly 7 to 11 cycles and used a J-beta primer mix along with a sample-barcoded 5' primer. A unique molecular identifier was introduced onto each TCR beta cDNA molecule by a template-switch 5' adaptor carrying 12 random nucleotides. At least 2.5 million CDR3-containing paired-end reads were obtained from each sample. The Mint cDNA synthesis kit, primed by a TRBC-specific oligonucleotide, was used to synthesize first-strand cDNA from all RNA. All cDNA was treated with uracil-DNA glycosylase and then went through a first 18-cycle PCR with the universal primers M1SS and BC2_uni_R. The original pipeline was this. For normalization, 1 million high-quality reads were randomly selected from each sample, with every read carrying a distinct molecular identifier. Instead of being binned into consensus sequences, reads that shared molecular identifiers were thrown out. MiTCR, with a Q25 quality threshold and the strictest error-elimination algorithm, was used for CDR3 identification, clonotype clustering and error correction. A nonparametric unseen species model with Euler transformation was used to estimate a lower bound on total TCR beta diversity. TCRdb reprocessing: public reads trimmed at Q25 with fastp, clones called with MiXCR, in-frame beta chains kept. Each entry merges the rows of one CDR3 protein and shows their most common DNA and genes. The V and J calls, along with clone size, are taken from TCRdb and not from the paper's own processing. This sample comprises 1.5 million or so distinct CDR3 sequences, 40% to 50% of them detected only once. The biggest ten clones account for 7.9% of the sample.

Overall study results and their limits: There was a strong correlation between observed TCR beta diversity and the percentage of naive T cells measured by flow cytometry. Because profiling used bulk unsorted PBMCs, naive and antigen-experienced compartments could not be compared conclusively. Observed TCR beta diversity per million T cells fell roughly linearly with age, and a significant reduction was already apparent by age about 43. Estimates of total diversity based on one million sequenced T cells were regarded as lower bounds and as underestimates. The long-lived group showed more naive CD4+ T cells, fewer expanded clones and increased TCR diversity than the aged group, suggesting age selection. The CMV infection status of donors was not known, potentially confounding age-related changes in expanded clonotypes.

According to the germline V gene (reference sequence), CDR1 reads MNHEY and CDR2 reads SMNVEV. The germline V end is reduced by 3 bases and the J end by 6 bases; junction bases left unmatched: 14. Counted from cysteine to phenylalanine, this CDR3 has 17 amino acids. Of the read, only the CDR3 DNA is kept; its 51 bases are in frame from base 1. This chain joins TRBV27 to TRBJ2-3, with 8 middle bases fitting TRBD2. Sequenced material: blood. The origin of this receptor is a woman in her late teens or twenties in good health. The CDR3 protein: CASSLGKTGTRIDTQYF. The DNA sequence is TGTGCCAGCAGTTTGGGGAAAACCGGGACTAGAATCGATACGCAGTATTTT.